Listed below are T cell receptor beta chains from one sample, sequenced in a study of T cell responses to AZD1222 COVID-19 vaccine. The protocol was immunoSEQ multiplex PCR, while the TCRdb copy is restricted to in-frame clones and leaves out a portion. The sample has approximately 190,000 clones; 75% to 90% are singletons. This material consisted of peripheral blood, taken on day 0 of MenACWY control vaccination. Receptors originate from an adult in good health. Both conserved end residues are part of each CDR3. Each record gives: clone size, V gene, J gene, D gene, CDR3 protein, CDR3 DNA. D genes are given only for firm matches. Only part of the rows carry a size: once, few, many, or a class if the clone is expanded.

>once|TRBV12-3/TRBV12-4|TRBJ2-3|-
CASSYGSTQYF
TGTGCCAGCAGTTACGGGTCTACGCAGTATTTT
>-|TRBV4-1|TRBJ1-4|-
CASSQSGQSNEKLFF
TGCGCCAGCAGCCAAAGTGGACAGTCGAATGAAAAACTGTTTTTT
>once|TRBV14|TRBJ1-1|-
CASSQNLQANTEAFF
TGTGCCAGCAGCCAAAACTTACAGGCTAACACTGAAGCTTTCTTT
>-|TRBV18|TRBJ2-7|-
CASSPRQVEQYF
TGTGCCAGCTCACCACGACAGGTCGAGCAGTACTTC
>-|TRBV11-1|TRBJ2-7|TRBD2
CASSSGTSGGAYEQYF
TGTGCCAGCAGCTCAGGGACTAGCGGGGGGGCCTACGAGCAGTACTTC
>-|TRBV28|TRBJ1-4|-
CASSTGNALLTNEKLFF
TGTGCCAGCAGTACAGGCAACGCTCTTTTAACTAATGAAAAACTGTTTTTT
>-|TRBV6-6|TRBJ2-5|-
CASSYHRDGETQYF
TGTGCCAGCAGTTATCATCGGGACGGGGAGACCCAGTACTTC
>-|TRBV19|TRBJ1-5|TRBD1
CASSTARDSGDHQPQHF
TGTGCCAGTAGTACTGCGCGGGACAGTGGGGACCATCAGCCCCAGCATTTT
>-|TRBV7-9|TRBJ1-4|-
CASSGQYEKLFF
TGTGCCAGCAGCGGACAGTATGAAAAACTGTTTTTT
>few|TRBV27|TRBJ1-5|-
CASAVWSNNQPQHF
TGTGCCAGCGCAGTTTGGTCTAACAATCAGCCCCAGCATTTT
>-|TRBV27|TRBJ2-7|TRBD1
CASRGTGWLGEQYF
TGTGCCAGCAGGGGGACAGGGTGGTTAGGCGAGCAGTACTTC
>-|TRBV7-2|TRBJ2-3|-
CASSLDGGYTDTQYF
TGTGCCAGCAGCTTAGACGGCGGGTACACAGATACGCAGTATTTT
>-|TRBV6-5|TRBJ1-1|-
CASSPWMADTEAFF
TGTGCCAGCAGCCCCTGGATGGCGGACACTGAAGCTTTCTTT
>-|TRBV2|TRBJ1-3|-
CASRTSHTIYF
TGTGCCAGCAGGACGTCGCACACCATATATTTT
>-|TRBV7-3|TRBJ1-3|TRBD1
CASSLSLRGRGGNTIYF
TGTGCCAGCAGCTTAAGTTTAAGGGGGCGAGGGGGAAACACCATATATTTT
>-|TRBV7-8|TRBJ1-6|-
CASSLARVSSPLHF
TGTGCCAGCAGCTTAGCTAGAGTATCTTCCCCCCTCCACTTT
>-|TRBV6-5|TRBJ2-1|-
CASSYSLGNEQFF
TGTGCCAGCAGTTACTCGCTCGGGAATGAGCAGTTCTTC
>few|TRBV10-3|TRBJ2-2|TRBD2
CAISEALAGDNTGELFF
TGTGCCATCAGTGAGGCCCTAGCGGGGGACAACACCGGGGAGCTGTTTTTT
>-|TRBV21-1|TRBJ2-7|-
CASSKAVPYEQYF
TGTGCCAGCAGCAAAGCGGTACCCTACGAGCAGTACTTC
>-|TRBV5-8|TRBJ1-3|-
CASSSFRAGNTIYF
TGTGCCAGCAGCTCCTTCAGGGCAGGAAACACCATATATTTT
>-|TRBV10-3|TRBJ2-7|TRBD2
CAICDVSGNENEQYF
TGTGCCATCTGCGATGTTAGCGGGAATGAAAACGAGCAGTACTTC
>once|TRBV28|TRBJ2-1|-
CASSLDLSSYNEQFF
TGTGCCAGCAGTTTAGATCTTAGCTCCTACAATGAGCAGTTCTTC
>-|TRBV9|TRBJ2-7|TRBD2
CASSVGLAGTSYEQYF
TGTGCCAGCAGCGTGGGGCTAGCGGGGACCTCCTACGAGCAGTACTTC
>-|TRBV7-3|TRBJ2-2|-
CASSETDTNTGELFF
TGTGCCAGCAGCGAAACGGACACGAACACCGGGGAGCTGTTTTTT
>-|TRBV19|TRBJ2-2|-
CASSIKGPGELFF
TGTGCCAGTAGTATAAAGGGGCCCGGGGAGCTGTTTTTT
>-|TRBV7-2|TRBJ2-7|-
CASSLGINGEQYF
TGTGCCAGCAGCTTAGGTATCAACGGCGAGCAGTACTTC
>-|TRBV4-1|TRBJ1-6|-
CASSQGQTYNSPLHF
TGCGCCAGCAGCCAGGGGCAGACCTATAATTCACCCCTCCACTTT
>-|TRBV19|TRBJ1-4|-
CASSLPGGREKLFF
TGTGCCAGTAGCTTACCCGGGGGGCGAGAAAAACTGTTTTTT
>-|TRBV27|TRBJ1-1|-
CASSPRVGISNTEAFF
TGTGCCAGCAGTCCTAGGGTTGGAATCTCGAACACTGAAGCTTTCTTT
>-|TRBV9|TRBJ2-7|TRBD1
CASGGLGDRATYEQYF
TGTGCCAGCGGCGGGTTGGGGGACAGGGCAACCTACGAGCAGTACTTC
>-|TRBV20-1|TRBJ2-6|-
CSASLSGASLGANVLTF
TGCAGTGCTAGTTTGTCAGGGGCGTCCCTGGGGGCCAACGTCCTGACTTTC
>-|TRBV6-5|TRBJ1-2|-
CASSYKSDGGYTF
TGTGCCAGCAGTTATAAATCGGACGGTGGCTACACCTTC
>-|TRBV9|TRBJ2-7|-
CASSVGWNYEQYF
TGTGCCAGCAGCGTAGGGTGGAACTACGAGCAGTACTTC
>-|TRBV28|TRBJ1-6|-
CASSLGRAHSPLHF
TGTGCCAGCAGTTTGGGCAGGGCCCATTCACCCCTCCACTTT
>-|TRBV5-8|TRBJ1-2|-
CAVPRASYGYTF
TGTGCCGTACCCCGGGCATCCTATGGCTACACCTTC
>few|TRBV4-2|TRBJ1-1|-
CASSQGQEFTEAFF
TGTGCCAGCAGCCAAGGGCAGGAGTTCACTGAAGCTTTCTTT
>-|TRBV19|TRBJ2-2|-
CASSNWERAGELFF
TGTGCCAGTAGTAACTGGGAACGAGCCGGGGAGCTGTTTTTT
>-|TRBV7-9|TRBJ2-1|TRBD2
CASSLGSGGQFF
TGTGCCAGCAGCTTAGGGTCGGGGGGGCAGTTCTTC
>-|TRBV12-3/TRBV12-4|TRBJ2-5|-
CASSFSFETQYF
TGTGCCAGCAGTTTTAGTTTTGAGACCCAGTACTTC
>once|TRBV6-4|TRBJ2-7|TRBD2
CASRREGLSYEQYF
TGTGCCAGCAGGCGGGAGGGACTTTCCTACGAGCAGTACTTC
>-|TRBV7-9|TRBJ2-1|TRBD2
CASSLSRRGGLNEQFF
TGTGCCAGCAGCTTAAGTCGGCGGGGAGGGCTCAATGAGCAGTTCTTC
>-|TRBV6-5|TRBJ2-1|TRBD2
CASSYSRLAENEQFF
TGTGCCAGCAGTTACTCGCGGCTAGCGGAAAATGAGCAGTTCTTC
>-|TRBV27|TRBJ2-5|-
CASSSTSAGQETQYF
TGTGCCAGCAGCTCGACATCGGCGGGGCAAGAGACCCAGTACTTC
>-|TRBV19|TRBJ2-5|TRBD1
CASSGSGQAQETQYF
TGTGCCAGTAGTGGGTCGGGACAGGCGCAAGAGACCCAGTACTTC
>-|TRBV11-2|TRBJ2-7|-
CASSPLSSSYEQYF
TGTGCCAGCAGCCCCCTTAGCTCTTCCTACGAGCAGTACTTC
>-|TRBV19|TRBJ1-4|TRBD1
CASSPRQGNEKLFF
TGTGCCAGTAGTCCGAGACAGGGGAATGAAAAACTGTTTTTT
>-|TRBV27|TRBJ1-1|-
CASSLSTITEAFF
TGTGCCAGCAGTTTATCAACGATCACTGAAGCTTTCTTT
>-|TRBV28|TRBJ1-5|TRBD1
CASRDRANQPQHF
TGTGCCAGCCGGGACAGGGCGAATCAGCCCCAGCATTTT
>medium-sized|TRBV6-4|TRBJ2-1|-
CASSISPEGGNEQFF
TGTGCCAGCAGTATCAGCCCCGAGGGAGGCAATGAGCAGTTCTTC
>-|TRBV29-1|TRBJ2-7|TRBD1
CSIPGTGSSYEQYF
TGCAGCATCCCCGGGACAGGGAGCTCCTACGAGCAGTACTTC
>-|TRBV27|TRBJ1-1|-
CASSLGRNTEAFF
TGTGCCAGCAGTTTAGGGAGGAACACTGAAGCTTTCTTT
>-|TRBV10-1|TRBJ1-4|-
CASSETIPTNEKLFF
TGCGCCAGCAGTGAGACAATCCCAACTAATGAAAAACTGTTTTTT
>-|TRBV28|TRBJ1-3|-
CASSEGLVSGNTIYF
TGTGCCAGCAGCGAAGGGTTAGTCTCTGGAAACACCATATATTTT
>-|TRBV27|TRBJ2-1|TRBD2
CASSFSPGGPYNEQFF
TGTGCCAGCAGTTTCTCTCCGGGAGGGCCCTACAATGAGCAGTTCTTC